The 11 T cell receptor beta chains in this list originate from one sample, sequenced in a study of blood T cells in healthy people across ages. A sample-barcoded 5' primer and a J-beta primer mix were used in a second PCR of roughly 6 to 11 cycles. TCRdb reprocessed the 5' RACE reads with MiXCR, giving one entry per CDR3 protein. The table lists roughly 1.7 million distinct CDR3 sequences, about 35% of them singletons. The material sequenced was blood. These receptors came from a young woman in good health.

V gene TRBV7-9 combines with J gene TRBJ2-7, with TRBD1 matching 7 bases. J lost 5 bases, V lost 5 bases, and 9 bases had no gene match. In germline, CDR1 is SEHNR, CDR2 FQNEAQ (reference sequence). The CDR3 spans 14 residues. The CDR3 DNA is TGTGCCAGCAGCCACGACAGGGTCAATAACGAGCAGTACTTC. It yields the protein CASSHDRVNNEQYF.

The chain joins TRBV20-1 to TRBJ1-2; no definite D call. Trimming took off 6 bases at V and 4 bases at J, with 12 bases between the two ends. This CDR3 is 12 amino acids long. CDR1 is DFQATT, CDR2 SNEGSKA, per germline (reference sequence). DNA of the CDR3: TGCAGTGCCCGTAGTTCGGTCTATGGCTACACCTTC. Residues: CSARSSVYGYTF.

The J gene is TRBJ1-2, the V gene TRBV20-1; D call uncertain. Germline V gene sequence: CDR1 DFQATT, CDR2 SNEGSKA (reference sequence). V was shortened by 0 bases and J by 7 bases, with 15 bases between the two germline ends. This CDR3 contains 14 residues. CDR3 sequence: CSARDLAGFPGYTF. DNA for the CDR3: TGCAGTGCTAGAGATTTGGCAGGCTTCCCTGGCTACACCTTC.

This rearrangement joins TRBV6-1 to TRBJ2-5; 7 positions match TRBD1. V shed 1 base and J 5 bases; nucleotides not matched to a gene: 7. The germline V gene encodes CDR1 MNHNS and CDR2 SASEGT. This CDR3 region has 15 residues. DNA for the CDR3: TGTGCCAGCAGTGAAGGAGGGACAGCATCGGAGACCCAGTACTTC. Translated: CASSEGGTASETQYF.

In its sample, this clonotype was seen a few times. The rearrangement uses TRBV18 and TRBJ2-1; TRBD1 or TRBD2 may be the D gene (6 bases each). This CDR3 is built from 12 residues. Germline values: CDR1 KGHSH, CDR2 LQKENI. With 2 bases removed from V and 12 bases from J, the gap between germline ends came to 11 bases. This CDR3 is CASSPEGGWQFF. The CDR3 coding sequence is TGTGCCAGCTCACCAGAGGGGGGTTGGCAGTTCTTC.

In its sample, this clonotype was seen a few times. The CDR3 DNA is TGTGCCAGCAGTGAAGCGCTTTGGGCGGAGCAGTTCTTC. Its translation: CASSEALWAEQFF. This chain links TRBV6-1 with TRBJ2-1; D not certain. CDR3 size: 13 residues. Deletions cut 0 bases from V and 10 bases from J, with 10 bases between. CDR1 is MNHNS and CDR2 is SASEGT in the germline V gene.

The chain employs TRBV20-1 and TRBJ2-1; 8 nucleotides line up with TRBD2. Germline V gene data show CDR1 as DFQATT and CDR2 as SNEGSKA (reference sequence). The junction had 14 bases not matched to a gene; V was cut back by 3 bases and J by 4 bases. The CDR3 totals 17 residues. CDR3 DNA: TGCAGTGCTAGTTACCAAAAGTGGCGGGGGGTGTACAATGAGCAGTTCTTC. Its translation is CSASYQKWRGVYNEQFF.

At least ten counts were recorded for this clonotype. The chain recombines TRBV3-1 with TRBJ2-1, with D tentatively TRBD2 (6 bases). The CDR3 runs to 15 residues. With 1 base removed from V and 4 bases from J, the gap between germline ends came to 11 bases. Germline CDR1 LGHDT, CDR2 YNNKEL (reference sequence). The CDR3 region is CASSQVGSDYNEQFF. As DNA, the CDR3 is TGTGCCAGCAGCCAAGTCGGGAGCGATTACAATGAGCAGTTCTTC.

CDR3 amino acids: CASRRYREGETQYF. Written as DNA, the CDR3 is TGTGCCAGCAGGCGTTACAGGGAAGGGGAGACCCAGTACTTC. The rearrangement links TRBV7-9 to TRBJ2-5; D is possibly TRBD1 (6 bases). Trimming shortened V by 6 bases and J by 5 bases, and 16 bases separated the two germline ends. The CDR3 has 14 amino acids. Germline CDR1 reads SEHNR; CDR2 reads FQNEAQ (reference sequence).

The V call is TRBV2, the J call TRBJ1-4, with D unclear. The CDR3 extends over 15 amino acids. The germline V and J ends were trimmed by 6 bases and 8 bases, with 19 bases remaining between them. Germline assignment: CDR1 SNHLY and CDR2 FYNNEI. As DNA, the CDR3 is TGTGCCAGCAGGGCCAGACTCTTAGCAGGAGAAAAACTGTTTTTT. Translation gives CASRARLLAGEKLFF.

This clonotype has more than one count but fewer than ten. The chain joins TRBV4-1 to TRBJ2-3, with 14 positions matching TRBD2. Per germline, CDR1 MGHRA and CDR2 YSYEKL. This CDR3 contains 20 residues. J was trimmed by 0 bases and V by 5 bases; bases with no gene match: 13. CDR3 loop: CASSSRPRLAGGPSTDTQYF. The CDR3 DNA is TGCGCCAGCAGCTCCCGACCCCGACTAGCGGGGGGGCCAAGCACAGATACGCAGTATTTT.